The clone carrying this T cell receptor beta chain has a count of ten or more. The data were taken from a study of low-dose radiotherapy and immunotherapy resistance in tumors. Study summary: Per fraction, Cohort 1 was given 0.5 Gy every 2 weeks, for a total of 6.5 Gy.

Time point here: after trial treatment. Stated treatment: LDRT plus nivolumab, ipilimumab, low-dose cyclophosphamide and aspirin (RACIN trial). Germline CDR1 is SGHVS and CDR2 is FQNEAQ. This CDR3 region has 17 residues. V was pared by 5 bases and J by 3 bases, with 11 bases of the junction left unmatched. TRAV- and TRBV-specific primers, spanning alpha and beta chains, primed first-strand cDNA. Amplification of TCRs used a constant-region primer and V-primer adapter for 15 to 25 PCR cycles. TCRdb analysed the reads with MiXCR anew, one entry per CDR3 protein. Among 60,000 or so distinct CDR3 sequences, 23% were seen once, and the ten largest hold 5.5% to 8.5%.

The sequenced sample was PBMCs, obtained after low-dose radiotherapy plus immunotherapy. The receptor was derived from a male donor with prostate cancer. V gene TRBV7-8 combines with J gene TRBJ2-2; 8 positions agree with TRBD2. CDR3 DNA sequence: TGTGCCAGCAGCCCCTTCGGTGGCGGGAGGCACACCGGGGAGCTGTTTTTT. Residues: CASSPFGGGRHTGELFF.